This TCR beta chain was captured by sequencing in a study of T cell responses to AZD1222 COVID-19 vaccine. This clone was detected once. Antigen unknown. Assay: immunoSEQ multiplex PCR; the TCRdb copy retains only in-frame clones and omits some. The table records 95,000 to 100,000 clones, 84% of them present only once. With 0 bases removed from V and 7 bases from J, the gap between germline ends came to 9 bases. Germline CDR1 and CDR2: SGHAT and FQNNGV. This CDR3 comprises 14 residues. Whole-study findings and limits: Reportedly, close to half of spike-specific TCRs are directed against unmutated variant regions. CD4 TCRs covered the whole spike, strongest at regions 160-218 and 743-854. Once two AZD1222 doses were given, Spike-specific TCR breadth and depth went up.

Sample: peripheral blood, taken 28 days after the second AZD1222 dose. This clonotype was sampled from an adult who received the AZD1222 COVID-19 vaccine. The V gene is TRBV11-2, the J gene TRBJ1-4; no clear D. CDR3 protein: CASSLDSRTEKLFF. In DNA form, the CDR3 reads TGTGCCAGCAGCTTAGACTCCCGGACTGAAAAACTGTTTTTT.